This entry concerns a single T cell receptor beta chain. Its antigen is unknown. Per-nucleotide qualities are absent, and no much larger clonotype sits a single base away. The sample originates from a study of cytomegalovirus exposure and HLA in healthy donors (dated by TCRdb to 2015 to 2018). Regarding the study in general: In an earlier analysis of 587 of the donors, roughly 300 Gb of sequence data and 100 million or so unique TCR beta sequences from about 179 million T cells were reported. A handful of DR-DQ haplotypes were handled as single units for association and clustering because linkage in the cohort was strong. Genome-wide SNP genotypes for about 55% of the roughly 670 donors were used in a later genetic analysis, which treated that subset as a discovery cohort. Class I and class II HLA loci were covered by the typing at four-digit resolution. Of the roughly 400 genotyped donors, 81% were placed in the genetic ancestry cluster associated with self-reported Caucasian donors. Using immunosequencing, the study profiled T cell repertoires from fewer than 700 subjects and related those repertoires to cytomegalovirus serostatus. Typing coverage varied by locus: roughly 620-630 donors for A, B, C, DRB1 and DQB1; roughly 510 for DQA1; over 600 for DPA1; more than 450 for DPB1. Along with the approximately 700-subject first cohort, a separate validation cohort of 120 different subjects was used. Donor age, sex, ethnicity and CMV serostatus were compiled alongside the repertoire data. Every discovery cohort repertoire had been produced on one sequencing platform. Roughly 300 gigabases of sequencing data and 70 million to 100 million unique TCR sequences made up an early release that covered approximately 620 HLA-typed donors. The study was designed to test whether signatures of past pathogen exposure could be identified by cataloging public T cell receptors. Among some 410 genotyped donors of the cohort, an average of about 220,000 unique TCR beta nucleotide sequences was sequenced per donor, of which 15% to 20% were non-productive. To predict cytomegalovirus infection status, the study combined high-throughput TCR immunosequencing, statistical association of individual TCRs with disease status, and machine learning. Rather than using new phenotypic data, the later analysis identified candidate immune exposures from TCR beta sequences and from how often those sequences occurred across donors. In a later analysis, previously published TCR beta repertoires from 666 donors were re-analyzed and high-resolution HLA genotyping was added so that TCR occurrence patterns could be studied. An earlier analysis of several hundred of the donors applied high-throughput TCR beta sequencing to assess whether each TCR beta V gene segment acted as functional or pseudogenic. Here is what the overall study found, with its caveats: Most TCR sequences were observed very rarely across donors, whereas some public TCRs were present in many individuals. In a later analysis, TCR association rates were found to vary across HLA loci, with the most associated TCRs seen for DRB1 alleles and the fewest for HLA-C alleles. CMV serostatus was the only immune exposure information available for the cohort. In a later analysis, HLA-associated TCR beta chains were found to be more clonally expanded and to have lower generation probabilities than equally common non-associated chains. Because HLA typing was missing for some donors at each locus, association tests included only the typed subset. At a false discovery rate of 0.05, a later analysis linked under 20,000 TCR beta sequences to specific HLA alleles. Linkage disequilibrium might explain the correlated functional status among segregating V segments, but an unknown experimental factor could not be excluded. The classifier was reported to diagnose cytomegalovirus status with high specificity and sensitivity in both the original and validation cohorts. A later genetic analysis reported fewer N-insertions in productive TCRs among donors in an Asian-associated ancestry cluster than the approximately 670-donor mean. According to a later analysis, most CMV-associated TCR beta chains appeared to be HLA-restricted, and the HLA associations seemed to be driven largely by CMV exposure. In an earlier analysis of more than 500 of the donors, most TCR beta V segments appeared in productive rearrangements about 87% or about 30% of the time, broadly matching IMGT annotations. A total of fewer than 200 TCR beta chains were listed by the study as associated with cytomegalovirus. A few of the identified cytomegalovirus-associated TCR beta chains were confirmed in vitro to be specific for cytomegalovirus antigens. The sequencing pipeline was judged likely to have produced a cluster of highly shared sequence variants as a technical artifact. According to the authors, the approach could potentially be generalized to other disease states and immunological phenotypes. When HLA alleles, especially DR and DQ, strongly co-occurred, TCR associations were difficult to assign to individual alleles. In a later analysis, several top co-occurrence clusters were reported to appear linked to parvovirus B19, influenza, CMV and Epstein-Barr virus. V-gene and J-gene trimming of TCR beta chains was associated with a missense DCLRE1C variant in a later genetic analysis, and the association was replicated in an independent cohort. Because counts were too low, 15 or so rarely observed V segments, including chromosome 9 orphons, were excluded from the earlier analysis of under 650 of the donors. In this cohort, only TCR beta chains were sequenced, and detectable features were limited by the absence of alpha or paired-chain data. A further reported finding was that TCR beta sequences accurately predicted the HLA-A and HLA-B alleles for most subjects in the first cohort. Roughly uniform sequencing depth across donors was assumed in presence/absence analyses, although this assumption may not hold.

In total, about 650 healthy bone marrow donors made up the cohort. At the time of sampling, all cohort members were nominally healthy, though unrecorded immune exposures were likely present. The donor was CMV seronegative and belonged to the group of several hundred seronegative cohort members. Every donor gave a peripheral blood sample, and the peripheral blood mononuclear cells from that sample were used for TCR beta sequencing. Genomic DNA was extracted from the blood cell samples with the Qiagen DNeasy Blood Extraction Kit. The library relied on the immunoSEQ multiplex PCR assay. For the multiplex PCR, a mixture combining 60 forward primers for TCR Vbeta segments and 13 reverse primers for TCR Jbeta segments was used. The CDR3 region of rearranged TCR beta genes was amplified from genomic DNA by a multiplex PCR assay. Amplified TCR beta libraries were sequenced as 87-base-pair reads on the Illumina HiSeq System. Turning to the authors' computational methods: Across the 700 or so repertoires, a later analysis counted tens of millions of unique TCR beta chains, about 10 million of which were shared by at least two donors. Raw reads were error-corrected and collapsed into unique sequences with a nearest-neighbor algorithm that merged closely related sequences to remove PCR and sequencing errors. To assign V, D and J gene segments, CDR3 sequences were aligned to IMGT reference sequences. For a sequence to be retained, a match of at least six nucleotides to both a V gene segment and a J gene segment was required. Rearrangements were classified as productive when the CDR3 lacked stop codons and remained in frame with V and J, and all other rearrangements were classified as non-productive. Following IMGT convention, CDR3 was defined as the stretch from the second conserved V-encoded cysteine up to the conserved J-encoded phenylalanine. The earlier analysis of some 550 of the donors excluded any sequence lacking an unambiguous match to a single V gene segment. An earlier analysis of approximately 590 of the donors classified V segments as functional when productive rearrangements were above 56.7% and as segregating when the standard deviation between donors was above 5%. A statistical classification framework was developed to diagnose cytomegalovirus status using the catalog of TCR beta chain sequences. In a later analysis, TCR nucleotide sequences were compared against IMGT/GENE-DB human TR gene sequences so that V and J genes could be assigned. The TCRdist pipeline was used in a later analysis to assign CDR3 sequences and most-parsimonious VDJ recombination scenarios. A later analysis defined each TCR beta chain by its CDR3 amino acid sequence plus V-gene family, and excluded reads lacking a unique V-gene family. To address suspected cross-contamination and a sequencing artifact, a later analysis removed 592 highly shared, low-generation-probability nucleotide sequences. In a later analysis, a clonal expansion index was calculated for each public chain from normalized within-repertoire ranks of inferred template counts. Generation probabilities in a later analysis came from a VDJ recombination model fitted to out-of-frame rearrangements, and those results were checked against IGoR. Hypergeometric tests were used in a later analysis to score TCR-TCR, TCR-HLA and TCR-CMV co-occurrence, with a repertoire-size bias correction applied to the TCR pairs. False discovery rates were estimated in a later analysis by permuting HLA or CMV assignments 20 times. A later analysis grouped co-occurring TCRs with DBSCAN, adding TCRdist sequence similarity when clustering within HLA-allele-positive subsets. Co-occurrence clustering excluded repertoires with fewer than 30,000 or more than 120,000 public chains, plus five with anomalous nucleotide sharing. TCRdb stores this immuneACCESS table with in-frame sequences only. Part of the clones is absent; in the studies checked, under half of the shortfall reflects unresolved V genes, and no reason is known for the rest. From that table come the V and J calls and clone size; the DNA was used to work out D and trimming. Across this sample there are around 70,000 clones, with around 75% seen only once. Of the sample, 9.5% to 15% is held by the ten largest clones.

This sequence originates from a man between 65 and 85 years old in good health and CMV-seronegative. The sample consisted of PBMCs.

In nucleotide form, the sequence is TGTGCCAGCAGGCCTTGGGGGAGGGGGAGAGAGACCCAGTACTTC. It translates to CASRPWGRGRETQYF. The chain employs TRBV5-4 and TRBJ2-5; TRBD2 is a weak D gene call, 7 bases matching. CDR1 and CDR2, looked up from the germline V gene (reference sequence), are SGHNT and YYREEE. Cut back by 5 bases and 4 bases, the V and J ends lie 18 bases apart. Its CDR3 holds 15 amino acids, cysteine through phenylalanine. Kept here is only the CDR3 DNA, which spans 45 bases and is read in frame from base 1.